These T cell receptor beta chains were read from a single sample in a study of T cell responses to AZD1222 COVID-19 vaccine. Only in-frame clones appear in the TCRdb table, and some are missing; sequencing was by immunoSEQ multiplex PCR. Here the sample spans roughly 67,000 clones, approximately 89% being singletons. The material was peripheral blood, obtained on day 0 of AZD1222 vaccination. The receptor set was obtained from an adult in good health. CDR3s include the opening cysteine and the closing phenylalanine or tryptophan. Each record gives: V gene, D gene, J gene, clone size, CDR3 DNA, CDR3 protein. D genes are given only for firm matches. Clone size appears in some rows only: once, few, many, or a class for an expanded clone.

TRBV28	TRBD1	TRBJ1-5	-	TGTGCCAGCAGTTCGATAGGACAGGGCAATCAGCCCCAGCATTTT	CASSSIGQGNQPQHF
TRBV9	TRBD1	TRBJ2-7	medium-sized	TGTGCCAGCAGCGAGGGACAGGCCTACGAGCAGTACTTC	CASSEGQAYEQYF
TRBV10-3	TRBD2	TRBJ2-1	-	TGTGCCATCAGTGATTACCGACTAGCGGGGGGCAATGAGCAGTTCTTC	CAISDYRLAGGNEQFF
TRBV30	-	TRBJ1-6	-	TGTGCCTGCTCAATCCGGGGAAGGTATAATTCACCCCTCCACTTT	CACSIRGRYNSPLHF
TRBV28	-	TRBJ2-7	once	TGTGCCAGCAGTTTATTCGCGCAGGGTGCTTACGAGCAGTACTTC	CASSLFAQGAYEQYF
TRBV27	-	TRBJ2-1	once	TGTGCCAGCAAAATGGCCGCGGCCTACAATGAGCAGTTCTTC	CASKMAAAYNEQFF
TRBV4-3	-	TRBJ1-3	-	TGCGCCAGCAGCCAAGCCGTCTGGGTCTATGGAAACACCATATATTTT	CASSQAVWVYGNTIYF
TRBV7-9	TRBD1	TRBJ1-3	-	TGTGCCAGCAGCTTAGCGTGGCAGGGGGCTGGAAACACCATATATTTT	CASSLAWQGAGNTIYF
TRBV4-1	-	TRBJ1-5	-	TGCGCCAGCAGCCACCCCCCTAGCAATCAGCCCCAGCATTTT	CASSHPPSNQPQHF
TRBV19	-	TRBJ1-6	once	TGTGCCAGTAGTATGGGGCAGTCTAATTCACCCCTCCACTTT	CASSMGQSNSPLHF
TRBV2	-	TRBJ2-7	-	TGTGCCAGCAGTTCTTTGACCGGTACGGGCGAGCAGTACTTC	CASSSLTGTGEQYF
TRBV5-1	TRBD2	TRBJ2-5	-	TGCGCCAGCAGTTCCGCGCGGGGGCAAGAGACCCAGTACTTC	CASSSARGQETQYF
TRBV28	-	TRBJ1-2	once	TGTGCCAGCAGTTTATTGAGAGGTGAAGGTAGTAGGGGCTACACCTTC	CASSLLRGEGSRGYTF
TRBV5-4	-	TRBJ2-5	-	TGTGCCAGCAGCCCTGAGGGGCCCCAGGAGACCCAGTACTTC	CASSPEGPQETQYF
TRBV9	-	TRBJ2-2	-	TGTGCCAGCAGCGTAGCTAACGGGGGCGAGGAGCTGTTTTTT	CASSVANGGEELFF
TRBV2	-	TRBJ1-2	once	TGTGCCAGCAGAGGTACAGCCGAGGACTTC	CASRGTAEDF
TRBV28	TRBD2	TRBJ2-3	-	TGTGCCAGCAGTACTATAGCGGGAGAAGATACGCAGTATTTT	CASSTIAGEDTQYF
TRBV5-4	-	TRBJ1-4	-	TGTGCCAGCAGCTTGGATCCCGGAGGTGATGAAAAACTGTTTTTT	CASSLDPGGDEKLFF
TRBV12-1	-	TRBJ1-4	-	TGTGCCAGCAGCTTTGCAGCTGGACAGGGGTGCCTCTCCACTAATGAAAAACTGTTTTTT	CASSFAAGQGCLSTNEKLFF
TRBV19	-	TRBJ2-1	-	TGTGCCAGCGGGACCTTCTCCTACAATGAGCAGTTCTTC	CASGTFSYNEQFF
TRBV19	TRBD2	TRBJ2-7	-	TGTGCCAGTAGTATCGGGACTAGCGGAGCCTACGAGCAGTACTTC	CASSIGTSGAYEQYF
TRBV6-1	TRBD2	TRBJ2-7	-	TGTGCCAGCAGTGAAGGGCTAGCGGGGGGCTCCTACGAGCAGTACTTC	CASSEGLAGGSYEQYF
TRBV27	-	TRBJ1-1	-	TGTGCCAGCAGTTTATCCCCCGTAAGGGGGGACACTGAAGCTTTCTTT	CASSLSPVRGDTEAFF
TRBV5-1	TRBD1	TRBJ1-3	once	TGCGCCAGCTCATCAGGACAGGACGGAAACACCATATATTTT	CASSSGQDGNTIYF
TRBV10-3	-	TRBJ2-7	-	TGTGCCATCAGGTCACCCTTGGGCGGCGAGCAGTACTTC	CAIRSPLGGEQYF
TRBV12-3/TRBV12-4	TRBD2	TRBJ2-7	-	TGTGCCAGCAGCCTCGGGACTAACTACGAGCAGTACTTC	CASSLGTNYEQYF
TRBV19	TRBD2	TRBJ2-7	-	TGTGCCAGTAGTAGGACTAGCGGCGCCTACGAGCAGTACTTC	CASSRTSGAYEQYF
TRBV7-9	TRBD1	TRBJ2-7	-	TGTGCCAGCAGCGGACTGAGACAGGGGCCCTCCTACGAGCAGTACTTC	CASSGLRQGPSYEQYF
TRBV20-1	TRBD2	TRBJ2-1	-	TGCAGTGCTAGTGGGGCCCTAGCGGGAGCTCGCAATGAGCAGTTCTTC	CSASGALAGARNEQFF
TRBV9	-	TRBJ1-2	-	TGTGCCAGCAGTAGACGAGGCGCCGATGGCTACACCTTC	CASSRRGADGYTF
TRBV7-7	-	TRBJ2-5	-	TGTGCTAGCAGTGAGGACTCGGTTGTAGAGACCCAGTACTTC	CASSEDSVVETQYF
TRBV7-2	TRBD1	TRBJ2-2	-	TGTGCCAGCAGCCCACGGACAGGGGTAGGCACCGGGGAGCTGTTTTTT	CASSPRTGVGTGELFF
TRBV4-2	TRBD2	TRBJ2-1	-	TGTGCCAGCAGCCCGACTAGCGGGGGGGCCTACAATGAGCAGTTCTTC	CASSPTSGGAYNEQFF
TRBV27	-	TRBJ2-2	-	TGTGCCAGCAGTTTAGGAGGGGGCCCCGGGGAGCTGTTTTTT	CASSLGGGPGELFF
TRBV19	-	TRBJ1-5	-	TGTGCCAGTAGCTCAGGGGCACAGGGTGGTCAGCCCCAGCATTTT	CASSSGAQGGQPQHF
TRBV28	-	TRBJ2-1	-	TGTGCCAGCAGTCTGATACCCAATGAGCAGTTCTTC	CASSLIPNEQFF
TRBV5-4	-	TRBJ2-2	-	TGTGCCAGCAGCTTCAGTAGGAGTCCCCGCACCGGGGAGCTGTTTTTT	CASSFSRSPRTGELFF
TRBV12-3/TRBV12-4	TRBD1	TRBJ1-1	-	TGTGCCAGCAGTATACAGGGGTGGGCTTTCTTT	CASSIQGWAFF
TRBV5-4	-	TRBJ2-2	-	TGTGCCAGCAGCTTGGACCAGGGGCCCGGGGAGCTGTTTTTT	CASSLDQGPGELFF
TRBV3-1/TRBV3-2	-	TRBJ1-6	once	TGTGCCAGCAGCCAAGCAAGGGATTCACCCCTCCACTTT	CASSQARDSPLHF
TRBV24-1	-	TRBJ2-2	-	TGTGCCACCAGTGGTCATTCCGGGGAGCTGTTTTTT	CATSGHSGELFF
TRBV5-8	-	TRBJ1-2	-	TGTGCCAGCAGCTTGCTTAGGGGTTTGAGGGGTCATTTCTATGGCTACACCTTC	CASSLLRGLRGHFYGYTF
TRBV7-9	-	TRBJ1-6	-	TGTGCCAGCAGCTTAGGCGATGGCAGGACGAACTCACCCCTCCACTTT	CASSLGDGRTNSPLHF